Below, 28 T cell receptor beta chains from the same sample are listed, as sequenced in a study of response to subunit inactivated influenza vaccine. TCRdb itself ran the RT-PCR reads through MiXCR, one entry per CDR3 protein. The sample records approximately 530,000 distinct CDR3 sequences, around 8% being singletons. This material consisted of PBMCs from blood, taken approximately 25 months after vaccination. The source of these receptors is a man between 45 and 75 years old who received an inactivated influenza vaccine.

Ten or more counts support this clonotype. This chain joins TRBV12-3 or TRBV12-4 and TRBJ2-1, with 10 bases that match TRBD2. CDR3 length equals 16 residues. V gave up 3 bases and J gave up 5 bases; unmatched junction bases: 7. The DNA for the CDR3 is TGTGCCAGCAGTTTTGGGTGGCTAGCGGGAGACAATGAGCAGTTCTTC. Its translation is CASSFGWLAGDNEQFF.

The CDR3 nucleotides read TGTGCCAGCAGCATAAGAGCGGGGGCCTACGAGCAGTACTTC. Protein product: CASSIRAGAYEQYF. The rearrangement links TRBV13 to TRBJ2-7; TRBD2 matches 8 bases. V lost 5 bases, J lost 2 bases, and 5 bases stayed unmatched. From germline, CDR1 is PRHDT and CDR2 FYEKMQ (reference sequence). The CDR3 has 14 residues.

This clonotype was counted only a few times. V and J are TRBV5-1 and TRBJ2-5; TRBD2 aligns across 8 bases. Germline loops: CDR1 SGHRS, CDR2 YFSETQ. The V gene end was trimmed by 7 bases and the J gene end by 1 base; junction bases not matched to a gene: 9. This CDR3 region has 15 residues. In DNA, the CDR3 is TGCGCCAGCCGCAAAACCGGGACTAGCCAAGAGACCCAGTACTTC. Translated: CASRKTGTSQETQYF.

J is TRBJ2-7 and V is TRBV20-1; 11 bases are shared with TRBD1. The CDR3 consists of 15 residues. V shed 5 bases and J 3 bases; nucleotides not matched to a gene: 9. Germline V CDR1 and CDR2: DFQATT, SNEGSKA (reference sequence). The CDR3 loop reads CSAPNPDRGLYEQYF. CDR3 nucleotide sequence: TGCAGTGCTCCAAATCCGGACAGGGGGCTCTACGAGCAGTACTTC.

This clonotype appeared many times. The chain has TRBV20-1 and TRBJ2-1, with 7 bases matching TRBD1. CDR1 is DFQATT, CDR2 SNEGSKA, per germline (reference sequence). This CDR3 contains 15 residues. Trimming cost V 2 bases and J 2 bases; bases outside gene matches: 6. CDR3 sequence reads: CSARTLQGAYNEQFF. CDR3 nucleotide sequence: TGCAGTGCTAGAACCCTGCAGGGGGCCTACAATGAGCAGTTCTTC.

In its sample, this clonotype was seen many times. This chain joins TRBV29-1 and TRBJ2-1, with 7 positions matching TRBD1. This CDR3 contains 16 residues. CDR1 SQVTM and CDR2 ANQGSEA come from the germline V gene. J was trimmed by 6 bases and V by 0 bases; bases with no gene match: 11. The CDR3 coding sequence is TGCAGCGTTGAAGATCGGGGACAGTCTGGTAGCAATGAGCAGTTCTTC. Amino acids: CSVEDRGQSGSNEQFF.

This clonotype has just a few counts. This rearrangement joins TRBV5-8 to TRBJ1-2; D may be TRBD1 (6 bases). The CDR3 covers 15 residues. V shed 3 bases and J shed 8 bases, with 20 bases lying between them. CDR1 is SGHTS and CDR2 is YDEGEE in the germline V gene. CDR3 amino acids: CASSWGAGFESGYTF. The CDR3 DNA is TGTGCCAGCAGCTGGGGGGCAGGTTTCGAGTCAGGCTACACCTTC.

This clonotype was seen more than once but under ten times. The chain links TRBV19 to TRBJ2-5; 7 bases agree with TRBD2. CDR1 LNHDA and CDR2 SQIVND come from the germline V gene (reference sequence). The CDR3 loop spans 14 amino acids. The V segment lost 5 bases and the J segment 4 bases; nucleotides outside the gene matches: 7. CDR3 bases: TGTGCCAGTAGTCCCCGGACTAGTACAGAGACCCAGTACTTC. Protein: CASSPRTSTETQYF. The full variable domain, completed using reference TRBV19 and TRBJ2-5, is DGGITQSPKYLFRKEGQNVTLSCEQNLNHDAMYWYRQDPGQGLRLIYYSQIVNDFQKGDIAEGYSVSREKKESFPLTVTSAQKNPTAFYLCASSPRTSTETQYFGPGTRLLVL.

The chain carries TRBV6-2 or TRBV6-3 and TRBJ1-1; the D is unclear. Germline V CDR1 and CDR2: MNHEY, SVGEGT. The CDR3 length is 17 residues. Trimming removed 6 bases from V and 1 base from J, with 21 bases in between. CDR3 nucleotides: TGTGCCAGCAGCCGACTGATCTTGCGAGGGAGGAACACTGAAGCTTTCTTT. It codes for CASSRLILRGRNTEAFF.

This clonotype was counted only a few times. The chain recombines TRBV27 with TRBJ2-3, with TRBD2 matching 9 bases. The CDR3 runs 18 residues. Germline CDR1 reads MNHEY; CDR2 reads SMNVEV (reference sequence). Trimming at V came to 5 bases and at J to 5 bases, leaving 17 bases not matched to a gene. CDR3 protein: CASSPTPGGGGERDTQYF. CDR3 coding DNA: TGTGCCAGCAGTCCCACCCCCGGCGGGGGGGGTGAAAGAGATACGCAGTATTTT.

This clonotype occurred many times. V gene TRBV18 combines with J gene TRBJ2-5; D call uncertain. The CDR3 covers 13 residues. Germline CDR1 KGHSH, CDR2 LQKENI. Deletions cut 6 bases from V and 2 bases from J, with 10 bases between. CDR3 sequence: CASSAKLQETQYF. CDR3 sequence (DNA): TGTGCCAGCTCCGCCAAACTACAAGAGACCCAGTACTTC.

This chain joins TRBV11-2 and TRBJ2-1; 7 nucleotides align to TRBD2. The germline V gene encodes CDR1 SGHAT and CDR2 FQNNGV. This CDR3 has 13 residues. Trimming cost V 5 bases and J 3 bases; bases outside gene matches: 1. The CDR3 DNA follows: TGTGCCAGCAGCGGGGGGGTCTACAATGAGCAGTTCTTC. This sequence encodes CASSGGVYNEQFF.

The chain combines TRBV20-1 with TRBJ2-5; 12 bases agree with TRBD1. The ends lost 4 bases at V and 4 bases at J; junction bases unmatched: 7. The V gene's germline CDR1 is DFQATT and CDR2 SNEGSKA (reference sequence). The CDR3 has 15 amino acids. The CDR3 bases are TGCAGTGCTATTCCGGGACAGGGGGCAGGAGAGACCCAGTACTTC. It specifies CSAIPGQGAGETQYF.

This clonotype was detected a few times. This chain uses TRBV29-1 with TRBJ2-1; TRBD1 agrees at 8 bases. V was pared by 6 bases and J by 4 bases, with 11 bases of the junction left unmatched. Per the germline V gene, CDR1 is SQVTM and CDR2 is ANQGSEA. The CDR3 is 15 residues long. CDR3 residues: CSVHPGTGFYNEQFF. DNA for the CDR3: TGCAGCGTGCACCCCGGGACAGGCTTTTACAATGAGCAGTTCTTC.

This clonotype was counted at least ten times. V is TRBV12-3 or TRBV12-4 and J is TRBJ2-7, with TRBD1 as a possible D gene (6 bases). The CDR3 is 13 amino acids. The ends were cut back, 6 bases at V and 2 bases at J, with 11 bases in the middle. CDR3 DNA sequence: TGTGCCAGCAGCATGGACAGAGCCTACGAGCAGTACTTC. Translation gives CASSMDRAYEQYF.

This clonotype was counted only a few times. V and J are TRBV20-1 and TRBJ1-1; no reliable D call. V was cut by 5 bases and J by 4 bases, with 17 bases left in between. The CDR3 runs 14 residues. Germline V gene sequence: CDR1 DFQATT, CDR2 SNEGSKA (reference sequence). The CDR3 DNA follows: TGCAGTGCTCCCCACTTTTCATGGGGCACTGAAGCTTTCTTT. The encoded protein is CSAPHFSWGTEAFF.

This clonotype was recorded many times. The genes are TRBV12-3 or TRBV12-4 and TRBJ2-3; D possibly uses TRBD1 or TRBD2 (5 bases each). This CDR3 region has 12 residues. Trimming shortened V by 7 bases and J by 3 bases, and 8 bases separated the two germline ends. Here the CDR3 DNA reads TGTGCCAGCACGGGGACGACAGATACGCAGTATTTT. This translates into CASTGTTDTQYF.

This clonotype was counted a single time. The rearrangement links TRBV7-6 to TRBJ2-3; TRBD2 aligns across 10 bases. Per germline, CDR1 SGHVS and CDR2 FNYEAQ. The CDR3 spans 19 residues. V dropped 3 bases and J dropped 4; count of bases not matched to a gene: 16. The DNA of the CDR3 is TGTGCCAGCAGCTTCCCCGTCTCAGGTAGCGGGAGGAACCCAGATACGCAGTATTTT. This codes for CASSFPVSGSGRNPDTQYF.

The chain links TRBV3-1 to TRBJ1-2, with D unresolved. Germline V gives CDR1 LGHDT, CDR2 YNNKEL (reference sequence). V was shortened by 3 bases and J by 0 bases, with 8 bases between the two germline ends. This CDR3 comprises 14 residues. The CDR3 bases are TGTGCCAGCAGCCACCCTGTAGCTAACTATGGCTACACCTTC. This encodes CASSHPVANYGYTF.

This clonotype was seen a handful of times. V is TRBV11-2 and J is TRBJ2-1; 11 positions match TRBD2. CDR1 SGHAT and CDR2 FQNNGV come from the germline V gene. V shed 5 bases and J 7 bases; nucleotides not matched to a gene: 4. The CDR3 totals 14 residues. This chain's CDR3 is CASSPLAGGNEQFF. Here the CDR3 DNA reads TGTGCCAGCAGCCCCTTAGCGGGGGGGAATGAGCAGTTCTTC.

The V and J genes are TRBV20-1 and TRBJ2-7, with D possibly matching TRBD2 (7 bases). The CDR3 is 16 amino acids. The germline V gene encodes CDR1 DFQATT and CDR2 SNEGSKA (reference sequence). Trimming removed 6 bases at V and 1 base at J, with 22 bases between. The CDR3 loop reads CSATSRGDITSYEQYF. CDR3 DNA sequence: TGCAGTGCAACAAGCCGGGGGGACATTACTTCCTACGAGCAGTACTTC.

This clonotype was found many times. The chain combines TRBV7-8 with TRBJ2-1, with 9 nucleotides matching TRBD2. The junction had 8 bases not matched to a gene; V was cut back by 5 bases and J by 0 bases. Germline V gene sequence: CDR1 SGHVS, CDR2 FQNEAQ. This CDR3 has 17 amino acids. The CDR3 is CASSKLTSGYSYNEQFF. The CDR3, as DNA: TGTGCCAGCAGCAAGTTGACTAGCGGATACTCCTACAATGAGCAGTTCTTC.

The sample holds many counts of this clonotype. The chain employs TRBV4-3 and TRBJ2-2; unclear D gene. CDR1 and CDR2 (germline): LGHNA, YSLEER. The CDR3 is 13 amino acids. V lost 0 bases and J 15 bases, leaving 14 bases between the germline ends. The CDR3 protein is CASSQDNGEQLFF. Here the CDR3 DNA reads TGCGCCAGCAGCCAAGATAATGGCGAGCAGTTGTTTTTT.

J is TRBJ1-1 and V is TRBV20-1, with D possibly matching TRBD1 (5 bases). The CDR3 has 19 residues. CDR1 is DFQATT, CDR2 SNEGSKA, per germline (reference sequence). With 1 base removed from V and 0 bases from J, the gap between germline ends came to 24 bases. The CDR3 region has the DNA TGCAGTGCTAGAGCTCTCGTCGACAGAACCGCGACTATGAACACTGAAGCTTTCTTT. Protein product: CSARALVDRTATMNTEAFF.

This clonotype showed up many times. DNA for the CDR3: TGCGCCAGCAGTCGGCAGGGGACACAAGAGACCCAGTACTTC. Its translation is CASSRQGTQETQYF. The chain recombines TRBV5-1 with TRBJ2-5, with D perhaps TRBD1 (6 bases). CDR1 and CDR2 (germline): SGHRS, YFSETQ. Trimming stripped 5 bases from V and 2 bases from J, with 13 bases between. The length of the CDR3 is 14 residues.

At least ten counts were recorded for this clonotype. The V call is TRBV5-1, the J call TRBJ1-5; D gene uncertain. V dropped 0 bases and J dropped 1 base, with 8 bases sitting between them. In germline, CDR1 is SGHRS, CDR2 YFSETQ. The CDR3 sequence is 15 residues long. CDR3 sequence: CASSLDGYSNQPQHF. DNA of the CDR3: TGCGCCAGCAGCTTGGATGGGTACAGCAATCAGCCCCAGCATTTT.

This clonotype was seen many times. V usage is TRBV20-1 and J usage is TRBJ2-5; no clear D gene. CDR1 is DFQATT and CDR2 is SNEGSKA in the germline V gene (reference sequence). Trimming pared 0 bases from V and 9 bases from J, leaving 14 bases between. CDR3 length: 13 amino acids. The CDR3 bases are TGCAGTGCTAGAGATCCGTACAGTCAGGCCCAGTACTTC. This sequence encodes CSARDPYSQAQYF.

This clonotype occurred a few times. This chain joins TRBV9 and TRBJ2-7; 8 bases are shared with TRBD1. Germline CDR1 is SGDLS and CDR2 is YYNGEE. V shed 4 bases and J 4 bases; nucleotides not matched to a gene: 7. The length of the CDR3 is 14 residues. The CDR3 bases are TGTGCCAGCAGCCCGCCGGACAGGGCATACGAGCAGTACTTC. Its translation is CASSPPDRAYEQYF.